These T cell receptor beta chains were read from a single sample in a study of tumor-infiltrating lymphocytes in localized non-small cell lung cancer. Method: immunoSEQ multiplex PCR; TCRdb's copy keeps in-frame clones and lacks some. The sample includes 9,500 to 15,000 clones, under 80% of them seen just once. Sequencing was carried out using lung tumor tissue. The receptors stem from a human donor with non-small cell lung cancer. The CDR3 runs from the conserved cysteine through the conserved F or W. The D gene is left open where the match is weak. Size tells how often a clone was seen (once, few, many) or the class of an expanded clone, and some rows leave it out.

V	D	size	J	CDR3	DNA
TRBV28	.	.	TRBJ2-2	CASSLSGNTGELFF	TGTGCCAGCAGTTTATCAGGGAACACCGGGGAGCTGTTTTTT
TRBV4-2	TRBD2	.	TRBJ2-1	CASSLNRGGSSYNEQFF	TGTGCCAGCAGCCTGAATCGTGGCGGGAGCTCCTACAATGAGCAGTTCTTC
TRBV6-5	TRBD2	.	TRBJ2-5	CASRDGGIQTQYF	TGTGCCAGCAGGGACGGGGGGATACAGACCCAGTACTTC
TRBV2	.	.	TRBJ2-1	CASKQPPSYNEQFF	TGTGCCAGCAAACAGCCCCCCTCCTACAATGAGCAGTTCTTC
TRBV19	.	.	TRBJ2-7	CATGGDSANYEQYF	TGTGCCACCGGGGGGGACAGCGCTAACTACGAGCAGTACTTC
TRBV7-2	TRBD2	few	TRBJ2-5	CASSPAPSGGAAQETQYF	TGTGCCAGCAGCCCCGCGCCTAGCGGGGGGGCGGCCCAAGAGACCCAGTACTTC
TRBV5-4	.	.	TRBJ2-1	CASSFYRNEQFF	TGTGCCAGCAGCTTCTACAGAAACGAGCAGTTCTTC
TRBV2	.	.	TRBJ1-1	CASSPSERTEAFF	TGTGCCAGCAGTCCCAGTGAGCGGACTGAAGCTTTCTTT
TRBV18	TRBD1	few	TRBJ1-1	CASSPPGTGGYRGTEAFF	TGTGCCAGCTCACCACCCGGGACAGGGGGCTATCGAGGCACTGAAGCTTTCTTT
TRBV7-2	.	.	TRBJ2-3	CASSPDSLGTDTQYF	TGTGCCAGCAGCCCCGACAGCCTAGGCACAGATACGCAGTATTTT
TRBV30	TRBD2	medium-sized	TRBJ2-1	CAWMGSGRRNEQFF	TGTGCCTGGATGGGCAGCGGGAGGAGGAATGAGCAGTTCTTC
TRBV9	.	.	TRBJ1-2	CASSVDGGSSYGYTF	TGTGCCAGCAGCGTAGATGGGGGGAGTAGCTATGGCTACACCTTC
TRBV2	TRBD2	.	TRBJ2-1	CASRLAGGLGSEQFF	TGTGCCAGCAGACTAGCGGGGGGCCTTGGGAGTGAGCAGTTCTTC
TRBV12-5	.	.	TRBJ1-5	CASGISQPQHF	TGTGCTAGTGGTATATCTCAGCCCCAGCATTTT
TRBV11-2	.	few	TRBJ2-5	CASSLNEGQETQYF	TGTGCCAGCAGCTTGAATGAGGGCCAAGAGACCCAGTACTTC
TRBV28	.	.	TRBJ2-5	CASRSPGFETQYF	TGTGCCAGCAGGAGCCCGGGATTTGAGACCCAGTACTTC
TRBV10-3	TRBD2	.	TRBJ2-1	CAIRGAGVNEQFF	TGTGCCATCAGGGGAGCGGGAGTCAATGAGCAGTTCTTC
TRBV5-1	.	.	TRBJ1-3	CASSPMGGQWDTIYF	TGCGCCAGCAGCCCCATGGGCGGACAGTGGGACACCATATATTTT
TRBV18	TRBD1	.	TRBJ1-5	CASSRMGQGGNQPQHF	TGTGCCAGCTCACGAATGGGACAGGGAGGGAATCAGCCCCAGCATTTT
TRBV28	TRBD1	.	TRBJ2-7	CASTGQGPPYEQYF	TGTGCCAGCACAGGACAGGGGCCCCCCTACGAGCAGTACTTC
TRBV6-5	.	few	TRBJ2-2	CASSLFGSFGTGELFF	TGTGCCAGCAGTTTATTTGGGTCTTTTGGCACCGGGGAGCTGTTTTTT
TRBV7-2	.	.	TRBJ2-1	CASSITGQFF	TGTGCCAGCAGCATAACAGGGCAGTTCTTC
TRBV5-1	.	medium-sized	TRBJ2-5	CASSLAGREETQYF	TGCGCCAGCAGCTTGGCCGGGCGGGAAGAGACCCAGTACTTC
TRBV9	.	.	TRBJ2-1	CASSVIGGRDEQFF	TGTGCCAGCAGCGTAATTGGGGGAAGGGATGAGCAGTTCTTC
TRBV5-4	TRBD1	.	TRBJ2-2	CASSLEQGLTGELFF	TGTGCCAGCAGCTTGGAACAGGGGTTGACCGGGGAGCTGTTTTTT
TRBV5-5	.	.	TRBJ2-6	CASSLQGSLRKSGANVLTF	TGTGCCAGCAGCTTACAGGGTTCCCTGAGGAAGTCTGGGGCCAACGTCCTGACTTTC
TRBV30	.	.	TRBJ1-5	CAWSVGRGLRQPQHF	TGTGCCTGGAGTGTTGGCAGGGGATTGCGTCAGCCCCAGCATTTT
TRBV6-5	TRBD1	once	TRBJ1-2	CASSGADRRYGYTF	TGTGCCAGCAGCGGAGCGGACAGGCGCTATGGCTACACCTTC
TRBV2	TRBD1	.	TRBJ1-1	CASKGQGDTEAFF	TGTGCCAGCAAGGGACAGGGGGACACTGAAGCTTTCTTT
TRBV2	.	.	TRBJ1-1	CASSQFRTDGNTEAFF	TGTGCCAGCAGTCAATTTAGAACCGACGGGAACACTGAAGCTTTCTTT
TRBV6-6	.	.	TRBJ1-5	CASSYRDWMVQPQHF	TGTGCCAGCAGTTACCGGGACTGGATGGTTCAGCCCCAGCATTTT
TRBV11-3	.	.	TRBJ2-1	CASSSDHFNEQFF	TGTGCCAGCAGCTCCGACCACTTCAATGAGCAGTTCTTC
TRBV5-1	.	medium-sized	TRBJ2-7	CASSLGGREIYYEQYF	TGCGCCAGCAGCTTGGGGGGACGGGAGATATACTACGAGCAGTACTTC
TRBV7-3	.	.	TRBJ2-3	CASSSGGLDTQYF	TGTGCCAGCAGCTCGGGGGGCTTAGATACGCAGTATTTT
TRBV19	.	.	TRBJ1-2	CASRRDISHYGYTF	TGTGCCAGTAGACGGGACATATCACACTATGGCTACACCTTC
TRBV6-1	TRBD1	.	TRBJ1-2	CASSRDRGYGYTF	TGTGCCAGCAGTCGGGACAGGGGATATGGCTACACCTTC
TRBV28	TRBD1	.	TRBJ2-7	CASSRSPGQGRSEQYF	TGTGCCAGCAGCCGTTCGCCGGGACAGGGGAGGTCCGAGCAGTACTTC
TRBV7-9	.	.	TRBJ2-2	CASDLQGWNTGELFF	TGTGCCAGCGACCTCCAGGGTTGGAACACCGGGGAGCTGTTTTTT